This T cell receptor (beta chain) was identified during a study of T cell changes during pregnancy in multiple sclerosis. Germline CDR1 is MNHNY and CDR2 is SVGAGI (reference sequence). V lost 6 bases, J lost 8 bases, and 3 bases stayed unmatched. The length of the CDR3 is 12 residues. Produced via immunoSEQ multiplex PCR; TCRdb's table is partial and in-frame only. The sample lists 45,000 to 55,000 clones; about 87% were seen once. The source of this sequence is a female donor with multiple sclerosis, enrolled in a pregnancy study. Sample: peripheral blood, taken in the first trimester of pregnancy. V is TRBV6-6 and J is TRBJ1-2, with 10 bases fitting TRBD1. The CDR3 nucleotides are TGTGCCAGCAGCAGGGACAGGGGCGGCTACACCTTC. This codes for CASSRDRGGYTF.